This T cell receptor (beta chain) was recorded in a study of blood T cell repertoires in COVID-19. Study-wide background: T cells, B-cell-depleted T cells, or PBMCs supplied cDNA or gDNA.

The table came from immunoSEQ multiplex PCR; TCRdb's copy has only in-frame clones and leaves some out. This table holds about 140,000 clones, approximately 84% found once. The germline V and J ends were trimmed by 5 bases and 8 bases, with 15 bases remaining between them. Per the germline V gene, CDR1 is LNHDA and CDR2 is SQIVND (reference sequence). This CDR3 has 13 residues. The chain carries TRBV19 and TRBJ1-1; D perhaps matches TRBD1 (5 bases). This clonotype originated in a human donor in a cohort sampled during active COVID-19. Material: peripheral blood. This CDR3 is CASSQGRDGEAFF. The CDR3 DNA reads TGTGCCAGTAGTCAGGGCAGGGATGGCGAAGCTTTCTTT.